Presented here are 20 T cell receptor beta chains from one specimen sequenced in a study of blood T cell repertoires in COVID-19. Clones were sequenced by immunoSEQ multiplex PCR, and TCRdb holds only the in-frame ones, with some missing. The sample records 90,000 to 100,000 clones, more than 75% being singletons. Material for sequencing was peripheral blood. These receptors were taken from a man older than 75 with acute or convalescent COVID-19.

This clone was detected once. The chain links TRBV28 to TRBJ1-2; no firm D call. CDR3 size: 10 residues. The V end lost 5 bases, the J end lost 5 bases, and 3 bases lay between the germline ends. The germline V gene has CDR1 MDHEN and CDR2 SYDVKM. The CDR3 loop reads CASSRYGYTF. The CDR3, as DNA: TGTGCCAGCAGTCGGTATGGCTACACCTTC.

The CDR3 bases are TGTGCCAGCAGCTTTTCCGGGGGGGCAGATACGCAGTATTTT. It encodes CASSFSGGADTQYF. This rearrangement joins TRBV5-6 to TRBJ2-3; 8 bases map to TRBD2. Germline V gives CDR1 SGHDT, CDR2 YYEEEE. This CDR3 has 14 amino acids. V trimming: 2 bases; J trimming: 4 bases; junction bases outside the gene matches: 3.

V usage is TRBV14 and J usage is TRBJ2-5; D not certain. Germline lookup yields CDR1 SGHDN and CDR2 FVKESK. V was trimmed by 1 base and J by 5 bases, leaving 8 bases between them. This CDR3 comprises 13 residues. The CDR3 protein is CASSQGVYETQYF. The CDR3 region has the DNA TGTGCCAGCAGCCAAGGAGTATACGAGACCCAGTACTTC.

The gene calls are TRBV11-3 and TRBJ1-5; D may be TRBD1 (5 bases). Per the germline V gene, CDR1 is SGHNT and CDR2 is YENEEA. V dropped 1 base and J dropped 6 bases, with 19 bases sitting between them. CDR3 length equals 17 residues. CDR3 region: CASSLVPSRVLGQPQHF. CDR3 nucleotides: TGTGCCAGCAGCTTAGTCCCCAGCAGGGTTTTGGGTCAGCCCCAGCATTTT. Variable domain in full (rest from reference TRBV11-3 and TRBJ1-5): EAGVVQSPRYKIIEKKQPVAFWCNPISGHNTLYWYLQNLGQGPELLIRYENEEAVDDSQLPKDRFSAERLKGVDSTLKIQPAELGDSAVYLCASSLVPSRVLGQPQHFGDGTRLSIL.

The CDR3, as DNA: TGTGCCAGCAGCTCCCTACTCCACACCGGGGAGCTGTTTTTT. Translated: CASSSLLHTGELFF. The rearrangement joins TRBV9 to TRBJ2-2; D is ambiguous. Trimming shortened V by 4 bases and J by 3 bases, and 10 bases separated the two germline ends. Per germline, CDR1 SGDLS and CDR2 YYNGEE. CDR3 size: 14 residues.

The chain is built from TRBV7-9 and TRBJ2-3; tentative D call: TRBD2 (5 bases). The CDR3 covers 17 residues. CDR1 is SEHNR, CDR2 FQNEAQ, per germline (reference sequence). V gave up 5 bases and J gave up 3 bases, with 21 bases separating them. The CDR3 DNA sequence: TGTGCCAGCAGCCCCAACCTCCGAGGGTATGAAACAGATACGCAGTATTTT. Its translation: CASSPNLRGYETDTQYF.

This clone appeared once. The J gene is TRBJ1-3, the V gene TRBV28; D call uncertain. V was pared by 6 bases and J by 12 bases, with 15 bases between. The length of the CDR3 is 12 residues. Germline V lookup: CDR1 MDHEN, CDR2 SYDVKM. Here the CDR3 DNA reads TGTGCCAGCAGCCCCTTCATAGGGAGCATATATTTT. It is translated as CASSPFIGSIYF.

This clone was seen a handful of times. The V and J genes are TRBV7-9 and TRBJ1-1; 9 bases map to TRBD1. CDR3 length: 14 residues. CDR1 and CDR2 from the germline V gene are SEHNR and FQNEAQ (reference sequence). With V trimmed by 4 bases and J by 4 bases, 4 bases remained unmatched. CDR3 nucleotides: TGTGCCAGCAGCTCAGAGGGACAGGGCACTGAAGCTTTCTTT. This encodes CASSSEGQGTEAFF.

The CDR3 region is CASSLQPPRLAGSQETQYF. The DNA of the CDR3 is TGTGCCAGCAGCTTACAGCCCCCTAGGCTAGCGGGATCCCAAGAGACCCAGTACTTC. The V and J genes are TRBV7-2 and TRBJ2-5; 9 nucleotides match TRBD2. The CDR3 is 19 amino acids. The V and J ends lost 2 bases and 1 base, in that order; junction bases with no gene match: 14. CDR1 is SGHTA and CDR2 is FQGNSA in the germline V gene.

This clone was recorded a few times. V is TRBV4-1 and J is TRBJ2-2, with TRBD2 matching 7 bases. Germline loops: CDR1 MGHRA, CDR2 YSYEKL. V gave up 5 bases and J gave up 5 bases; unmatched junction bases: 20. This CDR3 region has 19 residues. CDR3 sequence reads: CASSFRASGFLLRTGELFF. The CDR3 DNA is TGCGCCAGCAGCTTTAGGGCTAGCGGTTTTTTGTTGAGGACCGGGGAGCTGTTTTTT.

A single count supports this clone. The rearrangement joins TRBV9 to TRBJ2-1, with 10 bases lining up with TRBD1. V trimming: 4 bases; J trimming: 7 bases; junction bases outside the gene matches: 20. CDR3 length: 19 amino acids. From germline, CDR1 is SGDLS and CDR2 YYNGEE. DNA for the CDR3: TGTGCCAGCAGCTTTCCGGGACAGGGGTCGAAACTTCAAACTAATGAGCAGTTCTTC. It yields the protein CASSFPGQGSKLQTNEQFF.

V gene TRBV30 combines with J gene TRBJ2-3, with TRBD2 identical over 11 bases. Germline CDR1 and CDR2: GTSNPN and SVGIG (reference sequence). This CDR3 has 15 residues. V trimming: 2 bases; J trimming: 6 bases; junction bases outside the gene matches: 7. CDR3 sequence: CAWSLIAGGRDTQYF. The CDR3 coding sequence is TGTGCCTGGAGTCTCATAGCGGGGGGGCGGGATACGCAGTATTTT.

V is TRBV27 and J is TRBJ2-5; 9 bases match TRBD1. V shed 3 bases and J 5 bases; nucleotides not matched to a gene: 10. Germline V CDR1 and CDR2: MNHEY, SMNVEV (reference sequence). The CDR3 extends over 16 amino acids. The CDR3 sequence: CASSFRRDRAIETQYF. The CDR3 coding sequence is TGTGCCAGCAGTTTCCGCCGGGACAGGGCAATCGAGACCCAGTACTTC.

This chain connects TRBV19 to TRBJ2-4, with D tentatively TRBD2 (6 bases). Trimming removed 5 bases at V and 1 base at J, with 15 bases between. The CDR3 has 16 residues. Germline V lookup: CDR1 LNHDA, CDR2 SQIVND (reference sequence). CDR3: CASSPNRREAKNIQYF. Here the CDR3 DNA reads TGTGCCAGTAGTCCAAACAGGAGGGAGGCCAAAAACATTCAGTACTTC.

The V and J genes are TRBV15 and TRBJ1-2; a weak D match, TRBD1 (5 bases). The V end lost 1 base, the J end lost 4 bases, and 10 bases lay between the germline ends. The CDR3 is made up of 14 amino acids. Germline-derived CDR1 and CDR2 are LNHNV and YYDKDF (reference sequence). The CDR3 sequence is CATSRGGSSYGYTF. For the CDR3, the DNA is TGTGCCACCAGCAGAGGGGGCAGCAGCTATGGCTACACCTTC.

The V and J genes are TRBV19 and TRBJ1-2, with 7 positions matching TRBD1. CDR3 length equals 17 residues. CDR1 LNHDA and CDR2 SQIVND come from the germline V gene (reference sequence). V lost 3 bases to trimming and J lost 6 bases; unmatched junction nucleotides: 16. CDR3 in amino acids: CASSIRGLRGSEDGYTF. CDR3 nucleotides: TGTGCCAGTAGTATTAGGGGGCTCAGGGGTTCGGAAGATGGCTACACCTTC. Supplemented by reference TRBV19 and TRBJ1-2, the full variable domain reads DGGITQSPKYLFRKEGQNVTLSCEQNLNHDAMYWYRQDPGQGLRLIYYSQIVNDFQKGDIAEGYSVSREKKESFPLTVTSAQKNPTAFYLCASSIRGLRGSEDGYTFGSGTRLTVV.

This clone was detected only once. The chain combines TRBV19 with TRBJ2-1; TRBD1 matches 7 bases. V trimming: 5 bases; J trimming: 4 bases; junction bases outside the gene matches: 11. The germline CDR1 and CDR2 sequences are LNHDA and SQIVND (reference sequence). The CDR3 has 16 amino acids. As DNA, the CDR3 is TGTGCCAGTAGTTCCCGGGACAGAGGGATTTACAATGAGCAGTTCTTC. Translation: CASSSRDRGIYNEQFF.

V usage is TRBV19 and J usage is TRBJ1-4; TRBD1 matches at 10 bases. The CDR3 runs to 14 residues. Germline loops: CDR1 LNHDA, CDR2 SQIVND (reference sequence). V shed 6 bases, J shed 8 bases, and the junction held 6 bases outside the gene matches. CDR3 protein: CASRTGGGNEKLFF. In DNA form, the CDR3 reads TGTGCCAGTAGGACAGGGGGCGGAAACGAAAAACTGTTTTTT. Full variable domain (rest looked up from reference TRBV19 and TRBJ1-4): DGGITQSPKYLFRKEGQNVTLSCEQNLNHDAMYWYRQDPGQGLRLIYYSQIVNDFQKGDIAEGYSVSREKKESFPLTVTSAQKNPTAFYLCASRTGGGNEKLFFGSGTQLSVL.

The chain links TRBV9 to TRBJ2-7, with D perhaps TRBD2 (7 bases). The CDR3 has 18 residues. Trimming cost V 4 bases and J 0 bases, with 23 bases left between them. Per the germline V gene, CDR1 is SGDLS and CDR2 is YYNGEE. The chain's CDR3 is CASSPLGGAHPSSYEQYF. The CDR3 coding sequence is TGTGCCAGCAGCCCCCTGGGGGGGGCCCATCCTTCCTCCTACGAGCAGTACTTC.

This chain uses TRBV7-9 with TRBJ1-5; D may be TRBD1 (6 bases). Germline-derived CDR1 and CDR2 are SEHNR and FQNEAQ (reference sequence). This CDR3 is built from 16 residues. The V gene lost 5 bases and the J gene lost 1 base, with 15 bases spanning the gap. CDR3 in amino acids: CASSRSRDISNQPQHF. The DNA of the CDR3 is TGTGCCAGCAGCCGGTCCCGGGACATAAGCAATCAGCCCCAGCATTTT.